This record concerns one T cell receptor (beta chain) sequence. Its antigen is as yet unknown. The entry originates in a study of cytomegalovirus exposure and HLA in healthy donors. Overall study: Some 85 million unique TCRs, all from HLA-typed donors, were included in an early release of the data. Study results and limitations: In a later analysis, HLA-associated TCR beta chains were more clonally expanded than equally common others. In a later analysis, several top co-occurrence clusters appeared linked to parvovirus B19, influenza, CMV and Epstein-Barr virus.

The V gene lost 0 bases and the J gene lost 4 bases, with 10 bases spanning the gap. This CDR3 region has 15 residues. Germline V gene data show CDR1 as MNHEY and CDR2 as SVGAGI. PCR employed 60 Vbeta and 13 Jbeta primers. Assay used: immunoSEQ multiplex PCR; TCRdb lists only in-frame clones, some missing. The sample consists of around 90,000 clones, about 80% of them appearing once. The sequencing sample was made of PBMCs. The genes are TRBV6-5 and TRBJ1-5; D perhaps matches TRBD1 (5 bases). The TCR was taken from a man younger than 40 in good health and CMV-seronegative. CDR3 loop: CASSYSGPGNQPQHF. CDR3 in DNA: TGTGCCAGCAGTTACTCAGGGCCAGGGAATCAGCCCCAGCATTTT.